These T cell receptor beta chains were read from a single sample in a study of regulatory T cells in long-lasting Graves disease. One entry per CDR3 protein results from TCRdb running MiXCR on the multiplex PCR reads. The table records roughly 350,000 distinct CDR3 sequences, approximately 15% of them present only once. This sample was shared with a second study, whose subject was T cells in Graves' hyperthyroidism and ophthalmopathy.

Sequenced material: peripheral blood mononuclear cells (PBMCs), taken at new diagnosis, from a patient treated with antithyroid drugs. These receptors were taken from a man between 40 and 49 years old with Graves disease. CDR3s include the opening cysteine and the closing phenylalanine or tryptophan. D genes are given only for firm matches. Clone sizes are given selectively: once, few, many, or a class where the clone is expanded.

d_gene	abundance	j_gene	v_gene	CDR3aa	CDR3nt
-	many	TRBJ2-1	TRBV30	CAGTGSSYNEQFF	TGTGCCGGGACCGGGAGCTCCTACAATGAGCAGTTCTTC
-	many	TRBJ2-5	TRBV16	CASSQSVTQYF	TGTGCCAGCAGCCAGTCGGTGACCCAGTACTTC
-	few	TRBJ1-4	TRBV4-1	CASSQVGGFGEKLFF	TGCGCCAGCAGCCAAGTCGGAGGGTTCGGCGAAAAACTGTTTTTT
-	few	TRBJ1-4	TRBV7-9	CASSLTRGTNEKLFF	TGTGCCAGCAGCTTGACCAGGGGAACTAATGAAAAACTGTTTTTT
TRBD2	-	TRBJ2-7	TRBV6-2/TRBV6-3	CASSAGAGDFYEQYF	TGTGCCAGCAGTGCAGGAGCGGGGGACTTCTACGAGCAGTACTTC
-	-	TRBJ2-1	TRBV5-5	CASSATGLAHNEQFF	TGTGCCAGCAGCGCTACAGGGCTCGCACACAATGAGCAGTTCTTC
TRBD2	few	TRBJ2-5	TRBV6-5	CASSYEEGRRGGWETQYF	TGTGCCAGCAGTTACGAGGAAGGACGGCGGGGGGGCTGGGAGACCCAGTACTTC
-	many	TRBJ2-5	TRBV20-1	CSARDRAGQETQYF	TGCAGTGCTAGAGATCGGGCAGGGCAAGAGACCCAGTACTTC
-	few	TRBJ1-1	TRBV2	CASSPKTGSRVAFF	TGTGCCAGCAGTCCAAAAACAGGGAGTCGTGTAGCTTTCTTT
TRBD2	few	TRBJ2-2	TRBV11-2	CASSLRGELLF	TGTGCCAGTAGCCTACGGGGGGAGCTGCTTTTT
-	many	TRBJ2-1	TRBV18	CASSPNQDNEQFF	TGTGCCAGCTCACCCAACCAGGACAATGAGCAGTTCTTC
-	few	TRBJ1-6	TRBV7-9	CASSTDLFWALHF	TGTGCCAGCAGCACAGACCTCTTTTGGGCCCTCCACTTT
-	-	TRBJ2-2	TRBV6-5	CASSYSSRFVGELFF	TGTGCCAGCAGTTACTCGTCTCGGTTTGTCGGGGAGCTGTTTTTT
TRBD2	many	TRBJ2-5	TRBV3-1	CASSAGLAGGLGTQYF	TGTGCCAGCAGTGCGGGACTAGCGGGGGGGCTGGGGACCCAGTACTTC
-	many	TRBJ1-5	TRBV6-1	CASSVKGFSNQPQHF	TGTGCCAGCAGTGTGAAGGGTTTTAGCAATCAACCCCAGCATTTT
-	-	TRBJ1-1	TRBV7-2	CASSFILNTEAFF	TGTGCCAGCAGCTTTATTCTAAACACTGAAGCTTTCTTT
-	-	TRBJ1-1	TRBV19	CASSILFGGENTEAFF	TGTGCCAGTAGTATTTTGTTTGGAGGGGAGAACACTGAAGCTTTCTTT
TRBD1	many	TRBJ2-7	TRBV6-1	CASSVTQGASEQYF	TGTGCCAGCAGTGTAACACAGGGGGCAAGCGAGCAGTACTTC
-	once	TRBJ2-7	TRBV20-1	CSAKAAQGKAGEQYF	TGCAGTGCTAAGGCGGCCCAGGGTAAGGCCGGTGAGCAGTACTTC
-	many	TRBJ2-5	TRBV28	CASSQARDSGIQYF	TGTGCCAGCAGTCAGGCCCGGGACTCCGGTATCCAGTACTTC
-	-	TRBJ1-1	TRBV7-3	CASSLRHRKNTEAFF	TGTGCCAGCAGCTTAAGGCACAGAAAGAACACTGAAGCTTTCTTT
TRBD1	many	TRBJ2-2	TRBV7-2	CASSPLGGQAGELFF	TGTGCCAGCAGTCCCCTAGGGGGCCAAGCCGGGGAGCTGTTTTTT
TRBD2	many	TRBJ2-3	TRBV5-1	CASSFSGAGTDTQYF	TGCGCCAGCAGCTTTAGCGGGGCTGGGACAGATACGCAGTATTTT
TRBD1	many	TRBJ2-7	TRBV6-1	CATGDSAYEQYF	TGTGCCACCGGGGACAGCGCCTACGAGCAGTACTTC
TRBD1	many	TRBJ2-7	TRBV28	CASSTPGQGSYEQYF	TGTGCCAGCAGCACCCCGGGACAGGGTTCCTACGAGCAGTACTTC
-	-	TRBJ2-3	TRBV7-3	CASSLGSGGDTQYF	TGTGCCAGCAGCTTAGGTAGCGGAGGAGATACGCAGTATTTT
-	few	TRBJ2-7	TRBV5-1	CASSPELGRTYEQYF	TGCGCCAGCAGCCCGGAACTCGGCCGAACCTACGAGCAGTACTTC
-	many	TRBJ2-3	TRBV30	CAWSPGTDTQYF	TGTGCCTGGAGCCCAGGGACAGATACGCAGTATTTT